This is a list of T cell receptor beta chains from one sample in a study of blood T cells in healthy people across ages. MiXCR was run by TCRdb on the 5' RACE reads, yielding one entry per CDR3 protein. The sample gives 660,000 or so distinct CDR3 sequences, 58% of which show up once; approximately 40% is in the top ten. What was sequenced was blood. The receptors come from a man in his fifties or sixties in good health. The CDR3 runs from the conserved cysteine through the conserved F or W. D genes are given only for firm matches. A row's size may be missing; if present it is once, few, many or a size class.

j_call v_call d_call clone_size cdr3_aa cdr3_nt
TRBJ2-5 TRBV29-1 NA NA CSVGPGEKGTQYF TGCAGCGTTGGCCCGGGGGAGAAAGGGACCCAGTACTTC
TRBJ1-1 TRBV9 NA few CASSIQGGLDTEAFF TGTGCCAGCAGCATCCAAGGGGGATTGGACACTGAAGCTTTCTTT
TRBJ2-5 TRBV20-1 NA NA CSAPLGERYF TGCAGTGCTCCACTCGGGGAGCGGTACTTC
TRBJ2-7 TRBV18 NA NA CASSSVNGPYEQYF TGTGCCAGCTCATCCGTGAACGGTCCCTACGAGCAGTACTTC
TRBJ2-5 TRBV6-1 NA NA CASSEEGRLTQETQYF TGTGCCAGCAGTGAAGAAGGCCGCCTCACCCAAGAGACCCAGTACTTC
TRBJ2-4 TRBV4-1 NA NA CASSHTVLAKNIQYF TGCGCCAGCAGCCATACCGTACTAGCCAAAAACATTCAGTACTTC
TRBJ1-1 TRBV20-1 NA NA CSALPGVGTEAFF TGCAGTGCGCTCCCTGGGGTGGGCACTGAAGCTTTCTTT
TRBJ1-2 TRBV15 NA NA CATSPGRLYGYTF TGTGCCACCAGCCCCGGACGGCTCTATGGCTACACCTTC
TRBJ2-5 TRBV3-1 NA NA CASSYQGGETQYF TGTGCCAGCAGTTACCAGGGTGGAGAGACCCAGTACTTC
TRBJ2-7 TRBV10-3 NA NA CAISEHNYEQYF TGTGCCATCAGTGAGCATAACTACGAGCAGTACTTC
TRBJ2-7 TRBV2 NA NA CASRQDTYEQYF TGTGCCAGCAGACAGGATACCTACGAGCAGTACTTC
TRBJ2-3 TRBV7-2 TRBD2 NA CASSLLAGGIDTQYF TGTGCCAGCAGCCTACTAGCGGGGGGGATAGATACGCAGTATTTT
TRBJ1-6 TRBV20-1 NA NA CSARVGQSSSYNSPLHF TGCAGTGCTAGAGTTGGGCAGTCTAGCTCCTATAATTCACCCCTCCACTTT
TRBJ1-2 TRBV7-9 TRBD1 few CASSLTGVNGYTF TGTGCCAGCAGCTTGACAGGGGTTAATGGCTACACCTTC
TRBJ2-1 TRBV5-1 TRBD2 NA CASSLDRGGRGDEQFF TGCGCCAGCAGCTTAGACCGGGGGGGCCGAGGTGATGAGCAGTTCTTC
TRBJ2-1 TRBV2 NA NA CASSERALGEQFF TGTGCCAGCAGTGAGCGTGCTTTGGGGGAGCAGTTCTTC
TRBJ1-1 TRBV29-1 NA few CSVEDRGESAFF TGCAGCGTTGAAGACAGGGGCGAAAGCGCTTTCTTT
TRBJ2-4 TRBV7-9 TRBD1 NA CASSATGQEQYF TGTGCCAGCAGCGCGACAGGGCAGGAGCAGTACTTT
TRBJ2-2 TRBV2 NA NA CASSEAGNTGELFF TGTGCCAGCAGTGAAGCCGGGAACACCGGGGAGCTGTTTTTT
TRBJ2-7 TRBV5-1 TRBD2 NA CASSLASSGVPYEQYF TGCGCCAGCAGCCTGGCGTCTAGCGGGGTGCCCTACGAGCAGTACTTC
TRBJ2-3 TRBV5-1 TRBD1 NA CASSLGDRYFTDTQYF TGCGCCAGCAGCTTGGGGGACAGATACTTCACAGATACGCAGTATTTT
TRBJ2-5 TRBV11-2 NA NA CASSLGGAIQYF TGTGCCAGCAGCTTAGGGGGCGCGATACAGTACTTC
TRBJ2-7 TRBV4-1 NA NA CASSQEGLAYEQYF TGCGCCAGCAGCCAAGAAGGCCTAGCTTACGAGCAGTACTTC
TRBJ2-1 TRBV10-3 NA NA CAISDPVGGSGTYNEQFF TGTGCCATCAGTGACCCGGTAGGAGGGTCGGGGACCTACAATGAGCAGTTCTTC
TRBJ1-4 TRBV5-1 NA NA CASSSSAGGDEKLFF TGCGCCAGCTCCTCCTCTGCGGGGGGCGATGAAAAACTGTTTTTT
TRBJ2-5 TRBV11-2 TRBD1 NA CASSRGQGHGGEQYF TGTGCCAGCAGTCGCGGACAGGGACATGGCGGTGAGCAGTACTTC
TRBJ2-1 TRBV6-1 NA NA CASRREGYYNEQFF TGTGCCAGCAGGCGGGAAGGGTATTACAATGAGCAGTTCTTC
TRBJ2-2 TRBV5-1 NA NA CASRPAPGSSTGELFF TGCGCCAGCAGACCCGCGCCGGGCTCGAGCACCGGGGAGCTGTTTTTT
TRBJ2-7 TRBV5-1 TRBD2 NA CASSSSGLTYEQYF TGCGCCAGCAGCTCTTCGGGACTAACCTACGAGCAGTACTTC
TRBJ2-5 TRBV4-1 NA NA CASSQASADQETQYF TGCGCCAGCAGCCAAGCTAGCGCTGACCAAGAGACCCAGTACTTC
TRBJ2-5 TRBV6-5 NA NA CASSYAKKETQYF TGTGCCAGCAGTTACGCTAAGAAAGAGACCCAGTACTTC
TRBJ1-6 TRBV20-1 NA few CSARRPILGPNNSPLHF TGCAGTGCTAGGAGACCAATCCTGGGACCGAATAATTCACCCCTCCACTTT
TRBJ2-7 TRBV10-2 NA NA CASSADNNNEQYF TGCGCCAGCAGTGCTGACAATAACAACGAGCAGTACTTC
TRBJ1-2 TRBV28 NA NA CASRIPGDYGYTF TGTGCCAGCAGGATCCCTGGGGACTATGGCTACACCTTC
TRBJ2-1 TRBV9 NA few CASSVDGRANEQFF TGTGCCAGCAGCGTAGATGGCAGGGCGAATGAGCAGTTCTTC
TRBJ1-5 TRBV20-1 NA NA CSAMTANQPQHF TGCAGTGCTATGACAGCCAATCAGCCCCAGCATTTT
TRBJ1-4 TRBV28 NA few CASREGEKLFF TGTGCCAGCAGGGAGGGTGAAAAACTGTTTTTT
TRBJ2-7 TRBV7-9 NA once CASSLDGTGYEQYF TGTGCCAGCAGCTTAGACGGCACAGGCTACGAGCAGTACTTC
TRBJ1-2 TRBV10-3 NA NA CALKGGGNYGYTF TGTGCCCTCAAGGGGGGGGGAAACTATGGCTACACCTTC
TRBJ2-3 TRBV6-4 TRBD2 NA CASSPHPGGSTDTQYF TGTGCCAGCAGCCCCCACCCGGGGGGAAGCACAGATACGCAGTATTTT
TRBJ2-6 TRBV27 NA few CASSRSDSGANVLTF TGTGCCAGCAGTAGGTCAGACTCTGGGGCCAACGTCCTGACTTTC
TRBJ2-5 TRBV29-1 NA NA CSAGQNQETQYF TGCAGCGCCGGACAGAACCAAGAGACCCAGTACTTC
TRBJ1-2 TRBV12-3/TRBV12-4 TRBD1 once CASSRQGSYTF TGTGCCAGCAGTCGACAGGGAAGCTACACCTTC
TRBJ2-5 TRBV10-2 NA NA CASSDQGSLGGETQYF TGCGCCAGCAGTGACCAGGGAAGCCTCGGTGGGGAGACCCAGTACTTC
TRBJ1-4 TRBV29-1 NA few CSVQTPGTNEKLFF TGCAGCGTCCAAACCCCTGGGACTAATGAAAAACTGTTTTTT
TRBJ1-4 TRBV5-1 NA NA CAPVRGESGEKLFF TGCGCCCCAGTTCGCGGGGAAAGCGGTGAAAAACTGTTTTTT
TRBJ2-7 TRBV28 TRBD1 many CASSRDRVSYEQYF TGTGCCAGCAGCCGGGACAGGGTCTCCTACGAGCAGTACTTC
TRBJ2-3 TRBV10-3 NA NA CAISAGFGDTQYF TGTGCCATCAGTGCAGGGTTCGGGGATACGCAGTATTTT